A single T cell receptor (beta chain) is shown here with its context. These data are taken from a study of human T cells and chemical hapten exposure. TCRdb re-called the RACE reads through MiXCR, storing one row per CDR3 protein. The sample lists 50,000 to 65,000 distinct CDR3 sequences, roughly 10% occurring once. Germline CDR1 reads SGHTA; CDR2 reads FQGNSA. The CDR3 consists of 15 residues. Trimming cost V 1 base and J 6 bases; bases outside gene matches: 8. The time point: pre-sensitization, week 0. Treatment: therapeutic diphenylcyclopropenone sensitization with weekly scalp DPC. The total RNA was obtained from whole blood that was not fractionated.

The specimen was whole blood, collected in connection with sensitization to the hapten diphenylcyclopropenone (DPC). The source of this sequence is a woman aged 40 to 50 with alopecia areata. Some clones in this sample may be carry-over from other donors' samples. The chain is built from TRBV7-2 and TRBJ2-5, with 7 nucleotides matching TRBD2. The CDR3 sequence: CASSLVGAGTKTQYF. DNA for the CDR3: TGTGCCAGCAGCTTAGTCGGAGCGGGGACGAAGACCCAGTACTTC.